A single sample is the source of the 23 T cell receptor beta chains below, sequenced in a study of shared clonotypes between healthy human individuals. Data came from immunoSEQ multiplex PCR; TCRdb stores just in-frame clones and leaves some out. Of 75,000 to 100,000 clones listed, about 45% were seen once; the top ten hold approximately 16%. Sequencing was carried out using PBMCs. The receptor set was obtained from a woman between 40 and 55 years old in good health. Some clones in this sample may be carry-over from other donors' samples.

The chain has TRBV7-9 and TRBJ2-1; D unclear. The CDR3 runs 15 residues. V was clipped by 5 bases and J by 2 bases, with 13 bases between them. Germline CDR1 SEHNR, CDR2 FQNEAQ (reference sequence). Here the CDR3 reads CASSEAGPTYNEQFF. The CDR3 DNA sequence: TGTGCCAGCAGCGAAGCCGGTCCGACCTACAATGAGCAGTTCTTC.

The sample holds a few counts of this clone. This likely came from a read error, as a far larger clone is one base away. The V call is TRBV29-1, the J call TRBJ1-5; unclear D gene. The CDR3 length is 15 residues. Germline CDR1 reads SQVTM; CDR2 reads ANQGSEA. CDR3 region: CGVECGSHSNQPQHF. CDR3 DNA sequence: TGCGGCGTTGAATGCGGCAGCCATAGCAATCAGCCCCAGCATTTT.

On this clone: This may arise from a read error, as a much more abundant clone is one base away. V gene TRBV28 combines with J gene TRBJ2-2; TRBD2 matches at 7 bases. Looked up from germline, CDR1 is MDHEN and CDR2 is SYDVKM. This CDR3 spans 16 amino acids. V dropped 7 bases and J dropped 7; count of bases not matched to a gene: 15. The CDR3 DNA reads TGTGCCAGCACCACAGCGGGGCAAACCTTGAACGGGGAGCTGTTTTTT. Its protein product is CASTTAGQTLNGELFF. The whole variable domain, filled in from reference TRBV28 and TRBJ2-2, reads DVKVTQSSRYLVKRTGEKVFLECVQDMDHENMFWYRQDPGLGLRLIYFSYDVKMKEKGDIPEGYSVSREKKERFSLILESASTNQTSMYLCASTTAGQTLNGELFFGEGSRLTVL.

This clone is a singleton in its sample. The sample holds other DNA sequences that translate to the same CDR3. The chain recombines TRBV6-6 with TRBJ1-1; D is undetermined. Trimming shortened V by 8 bases and J by 4 bases, and 8 bases separated the two germline ends. Germline CDR1 and CDR2: MNHNY and SVGAGI (reference sequence). CDR3 length: 11 amino acids. The CDR3 DNA reads as TGTGCCAGCGACGTGGGCACTGAAGCTTTCTTT. Translation: CASDVGTEAFF.

The CDR3 spells CAWVRDRPYEQYF. The CDR3 DNA follows: TGTGCCTGGGTCCGGGACAGACCCTACGAGCAGTACTTC. This chain links TRBV30 with TRBJ2-7; TRBD1 matches 7 bases. Germline V CDR1 and CDR2: GTSNPN, SVGIG (reference sequence). CDR3 length: 13 residues. The V and J ends lost 5 bases and 2 bases, in that order; junction bases with no gene match: 6.

This clone was detected ten times or more. J is TRBJ1-3 and V is TRBV25-1, with D unclear. This CDR3 contains 14 residues. Germline CDR1 reads MGHDK; CDR2 reads SYGVNS. Between the trimmed V and J ends, which lost 7 bases and 0 bases, there was a span of 10 bases. CDR3 in DNA: TGTGCCAGCATCGATGAAAGCTCTGGAAACACCATATATTTT. Amino acids: CASIDESSGNTIYF.

This clone has at least ten counts. A much larger clone differs by one base, so this may be a read error. The V gene is TRBV6-1, the J gene TRBJ1-2; D unclear. Trimming removed 3 bases at V and 6 bases at J, with 8 bases between. The CDR3 runs 12 residues. From germline, CDR1 is MNHNS and CDR2 SASEGT. The CDR3 sequence is CASSEGTDGYTF. DNA for the CDR3: TGTGCCAGCAGTGAGGGTACCGATGGCTACACCTTC.

The chain couples TRBV13 to TRBJ2-5; a possible D gene is TRBD2 (6 bases). The end of the DNA is better explained by TRBJ2-7, so the J call may be wrong. The germline CDR1 and CDR2 sequences are PRHDT and FYEKMQ (reference sequence). The length of the CDR3 is 13 residues. This CDR3 is CASSLTGTREQYF. As DNA, the CDR3 is TGTGCCAGCAGCTTGACGGGGACTCGCGAGCAGTACTTC.

The chain recombines TRBV7-6 with TRBJ2-5, with a tentative D call TRBD2 (6 bases). The closer fit of TRBJ2-7 to the DNA end suggests the J call may be wrong. The CDR3 is 13 residues long. Germline loops: CDR1 SGHVS, CDR2 FNYEAQ. The CDR3 DNA follows: TGTGCCAGCAGCTCTCCGGGACTCTACGAGCAGTACTTC. It specifies CASSSPGLYEQYF.

In this sample, this clone turned up once. CDR3 nucleotides: TGTGCCAGCAGTTACGCTAGCGGGAGCTACGAGCAGTACTTC. Protein product: CASSYASGSYEQYF. The rearrangement links TRBV6-4 to TRBJ2-7; 10 nucleotides line up with TRBD2. Unmatched junction bases numbered 4, after V lost 5 bases and J lost 3 bases. This CDR3 contains 14 residues. Germline assignment: CDR1 MRHNA and CDR2 SNTAGT.

V is TRBV30 and J is TRBJ2-3, with TRBD2 matching 9 bases. Germline V CDR1 and CDR2: GTSNPN, SVGIG (reference sequence). The V segment lost 3 bases and the J segment 0 bases; nucleotides outside the gene matches: 10. This CDR3 contains 17 residues. CDR3 bases: TGTGCCTGGAGGGCACTAGCGGGTCCCACTAGCACAGATACGCAGTATTTT. This sequence encodes CAWRALAGPTSTDTQYF.

The V call is TRBV5-6, the J call TRBJ2-7; 7 bases map to TRBD1. Germline-derived CDR1 and CDR2 are SGHDT and YYEEEE. The ends lost 0 bases at V and 6 bases at J; junction bases unmatched: 3. The CDR3 loop spans 13 amino acids. Written as DNA, the CDR3 is TGTGCCAGCAGCTTGGTGGCAGGGGGCGAGCAGTACTTC. Translation: CASSLVAGGEQYF.

The table lists this clone with many counts. The V gene is TRBV2, the J gene TRBJ2-5, with D possibly TRBD1 on 6 matching bases. Trimming left V 3 bases short and J 4 bases short, with 15 bases between. CDR3 size: 15 residues. From germline, CDR1 is SNHLY and CDR2 FYNNEI. As DNA, the CDR3 is TGTGCCAGCAGTGAGAACAGGGTTGGGGGAGAGACCCAGTACTTC. Translation: CASSENRVGGETQYF.

This clone was recorded at least ten times. This sequence joins TRBV2 and TRBJ1-5; 10 bases match TRBD1. With 8 bases clipped from V and 4 bases from J, the junction kept 14 bases outside the gene matches. Germline assignment: CDR1 SNHLY and CDR2 FYNNEI. This CDR3 is 17 amino acids long. The CDR3 DNA is TGTGCCAGCCGATGGGGCCCCGACAGGGGGCCAAATCAGCCCCAGCATTTT. Residues: CASRWGPDRGPNQPQHF.

Details on this clone: This may be a read error: a much more frequent sequence differs by one nucleotide. The genes are TRBV6-1 and TRBJ2-3, with TRBD2 matching over 9 bases. The CDR3 spans 17 residues. Germline V gene lookup returns CDR1 MNHNS and CDR2 SASEGT. The junction had 8 bases not matched to a gene; V was cut back by 0 bases and J by 4 bases. The CDR3 here is CASSEAIAGEPSDTQYF. The CDR3 coding sequence is TGTGCCAGCAGTGAAGCGATAGCGGGAGAGCCATCAGATACGCAGTATTTT.

By share of the sample, this clone is medium-sized (0.01 to 0.1%). Because the CDR3's place on the DNA is in doubt, the DNA is left out and the CDR3 is given as listed by TCRdb. The V and J genes are TRBV28 and TRBJ1-2. The CDR3 has 12 amino acids, counting both end residues. Germline loops: CDR1 MDHEN, CDR2 SYDVKM. CDR3 in amino acids: CASSNSVGEGTF.

On this clone: This may stem from a read error, because a much larger clone lies one nucleotide away. Since no conserved phenylalanine or tryptophan closes the CDR3, a read error is the likely cause. J is TRBJ2-7 and V is TRBV4-2; TRBD2 aligns across 8 bases. The CDR3 has 15 residues. V lost 2 bases to trimming and J lost 6 bases; unmatched junction nucleotides: 9. In germline, CDR1 is LGHNA, CDR2 YNFKEQ. The CDR3 coding sequence is TGTGCCAGCAGCCAAAGTGGACTAGCAGGTTCCGAGCAGTACCTC. Its protein product is CASSQSGLAGSEQYL.

The gene calls are TRBV7-3 and TRBJ2-3, with 9 bases identical to TRBD1. The CDR3 has 15 residues. J lost 3 bases, V lost 5 bases, and 6 bases had no gene match. Germline V gives CDR1 SGHTA, CDR2 FQGTGA. The CDR3 sequence is CASSGPTGGTDTQYF. CDR3 coding DNA: TGTGCCAGCAGCGGACCGACAGGGGGTACAGATACGCAGTATTTT.

The chain couples TRBV2 to TRBJ1-1; 9 nucleotides match TRBD1. The CDR3 totals 15 residues. Germline V lookup: CDR1 SNHLY, CDR2 FYNNEI. V gave up 2 bases and J gave up 4 bases; unmatched junction bases: 5. The CDR3 sequence: CASSEQGQGSTEAFF. CDR3 coding DNA: TGTGCCAGCAGTGAACAGGGACAGGGATCCACTGAAGCTTTCTTT.

This clone was detected a few times. This chain links TRBV5-1 with TRBJ2-3, with 9 bases identical to TRBD1. With V trimmed by 0 bases and J by 4 bases, 9 bases remained unmatched. CDR3 size: 17 residues. Germline values: CDR1 SGHRS, CDR2 YFSETQ. The CDR3 nucleotides read TGCGCCAGCAGCTTGGAGGGACAGGGATACGGGCCAGATACGCAGTATTTT. Protein: CASSLEGQGYGPDTQYF.

This chain joins TRBV6-5 and TRBJ2-1; the match to TRBD2 covers 9 bases. CDR1 is MNHEY and CDR2 is SVGAGI in the germline V gene. J was trimmed by 1 base and V by 4 bases; bases with no gene match: 2. The CDR3 sequence is 15 residues long. CDR3 in DNA: TGTGCCAGCAGTTCGAGCGGGAGGTCCTACAATGAGCAGTTCTTC. This translates into CASSSSGRSYNEQFF.

This clone occurred once. The CDR3 is CASSSQGGTQYF. Written as DNA, the CDR3 is TGTGCCAGCAGCTCACAGGGCGGTACGCAGTATTTT. V is TRBV7-9 and J is TRBJ2-3; D possibly corresponds to TRBD1 (6 bases). This CDR3 is 12 amino acids long. Trimming took 4 bases from V and 8 from J, leaving 10 bases between them. Germline V gene data show CDR1 as SEHNR and CDR2 as FQNEAQ (reference sequence).

This chain connects TRBV15 to TRBJ2-7, with D tentatively TRBD1 (6 bases). Per the germline V gene, CDR1 is LNHNV and CDR2 is YYDKDF (reference sequence). The germline V and J ends were trimmed by 3 bases and 7 bases, with 22 bases remaining between them. The CDR3 has 16 amino acids. The CDR3 bases are TGTGCCACCAGCAGGTCCCGACGAGGGGGTCTGGAAGAGCAGTACTTC. Its protein product is CATSRSRRGGLEEQYF.